The entry below gives a single T cell receptor (beta chain) sequence along with its context. Its specificity is not known. TCRdb's copy holds only in-frame clones and misses some; the assay was immunoSEQ multiplex PCR. The sample lists over 150,000 clones, about 90% occurring once. The sample comes from a study of T cell responses to AZD1222 COVID-19 vaccine. Study at large: Analyses pooled second doses at about 4 or about 12 weeks. Overall study findings and caveats: Spike regions recognized by vaccine-associated CD4 TCRs spanned the protein, led by 160-218 and 743-854. Possibly, clonal diversity was underestimated; donors were largely white British and included more females.

Trimming pared 2 bases from V and 0 bases from J, leaving 10 bases between. The germline V gene has CDR1 GTSNPN and CDR2 SVGIG (reference sequence). The CDR3 contains 15 residues. This sequence joins TRBV30 and TRBJ1-4; D gene uncertain. The source material was peripheral blood, sampled on day 0 of AZD1222 vaccination. The clonotype originates from an adult in good health. This CDR3 is CAWSKERSTNEKLFF. The DNA for the CDR3 is TGTGCCTGGAGTAAGGAGAGATCAACTAATGAAAAACTGTTTTTT.